A single sample gave rise to the 22 T cell receptor beta chains below, sequenced in a study of cytomegalovirus exposure and HLA in healthy donors. Clones were sequenced by immunoSEQ multiplex PCR, and TCRdb holds only the in-frame ones, with some missing. The repertoire holds fewer than 200,000 clones, 87% seen once, with 1.4% in the top ten. Sequencing input: PBMCs. The receptor source for this set is a woman in her 30s in good health and CMV-seronegative.

This clone was recorded only once. J is TRBJ2-7 and V is TRBV7-8, with TRBD2 matching 9 bases. From germline, CDR1 is SGHVS and CDR2 FQNEAQ. The CDR3 runs 15 residues. J gave up 5 bases and V 0 bases, and 5 bases lay outside the gene matches. The CDR3 DNA sequence: TGTGCCAGCAGCTTAGCGTTTCTAGCGGGGCACGAGCAGTACTTC. Its translation is CASSLAFLAGHEQYF.

This chain links TRBV2 with TRBJ1-1; no reliable D call. The CDR3 has 17 amino acids. The V end was cut by 2 bases, the J end by 0 bases, with 16 bases between. The germline gives CDR1 SNHLY, CDR2 FYNNEI. The CDR3 sequence: CASSENTVRGMNTEAFF. Here the CDR3 DNA reads TGTGCCAGCAGTGAAAACACTGTTCGAGGGATGAACACTGAAGCTTTCTTT.

The chain uses TRBV5-1 and TRBJ2-2; D not certain. V was pared by 0 bases and J by 0 bases, with 3 bases between. This CDR3 region has 14 residues. The germline V gene encodes CDR1 SGHRS and CDR2 YFSETQ. The CDR3 loop reads CASSLDTNTGELFF. The CDR3 nucleotides are TGCGCCAGCAGCTTGGACACGAACACCGGGGAGCTGTTTTTT.

The chain is built from TRBV6-6 and TRBJ1-5, with a tentative D call TRBD1 (6 bases). V lost 11 bases and J 4 bases, leaving 12 bases between the germline ends. The CDR3 length is 12 residues. Germline-derived CDR1 and CDR2 are MNHNY and SVGAGI (reference sequence). CDR3 residues: CAVRGANQPQHF. DNA of the CDR3: TGTGCCGTCAGGGGCGCAAATCAGCCCCAGCATTTT.

This clone was recorded a few times. The J gene is TRBJ1-4, the V gene TRBV4-2, with D perhaps matching TRBD1 (6 bases). The germline V and J ends were trimmed by 0 bases and 4 bases, with 12 bases remaining between them. The germline V gene encodes CDR1 LGHNA and CDR2 YNFKEQ. The CDR3 runs 16 residues. CDR3 coding DNA: TGTGCCAGCAGCCAAGAAGGTGCAGGGGATAATGAAAAACTGTTTTTT. This translates into CASSQEGAGDNEKLFF.

This sequence joins TRBV2 and TRBJ2-5; 7 nucleotides line up with TRBD1. CDR1 is SNHLY, CDR2 FYNNEI, per germline. Germline trimming cut 0 bases from V and 1 base from J; bases unmatched to any gene: 5. This CDR3 comprises 16 residues. CDR3 nucleotides: TGTGCCAGCAGTGAAGCCACCGGACAGGTCCAAGAGACCCAGTACTTC. Translation: CASSEATGQVQETQYF.

This chain links TRBV29-1 with TRBJ2-2; D remains ambiguous. V lost 4 bases and J lost 4, with 10 bases in between. This CDR3 is 13 amino acids long. Per germline, CDR1 SQVTM and CDR2 ANQGSEA. The CDR3 protein is CSVVSIITGELFF. CDR3 coding DNA: TGCAGCGTTGTGTCTATAATCACCGGGGAGCTGTTTTTT.

This chain uses TRBV2 with TRBJ2-1; weak D call: TRBD1 (5 bases). CDR3 length equals 13 residues. Germline-derived CDR1 and CDR2 are SNHLY and FYNNEI. The V and J ends lost 6 bases and 2 bases respectively, with 8 bases between them. Here the CDR3 reads CASRTVPYNEQFF. The CDR3 DNA sequence: TGTGCCAGCAGGACAGTACCCTACAATGAGCAGTTCTTC.

The V call is TRBV5-1, the J call TRBJ1-1; D call uncertain. The ends were cut back, 7 bases at V and 0 bases at J, with 13 bases in the middle. The CDR3 covers 14 residues. Germline V lookup: CDR1 SGHRS, CDR2 YFSETQ. In nucleotides, the CDR3 is TGCGCCAGCTCCTCTACCCCTATGAACACTGAAGCTTTCTTT. It translates to CASSSTPMNTEAFF.

The chain is built from TRBV6-1 and TRBJ1-3, with D perhaps TRBD1 (6 bases). Trimming left V 4 bases short and J 1 base short, with 11 bases between. Germline V gene data show CDR1 as MNHNS and CDR2 as SASEGT. This CDR3 is 15 amino acids long. The CDR3 region is CASSVGQTSGNTIYF. In DNA, the CDR3 is TGTGCCAGCAGTGTTGGACAGACATCTGGAAACACCATATATTTT.

This clone occurred once. J is TRBJ1-2 and V is TRBV5-1; D is unresolved. CDR1 is SGHRS and CDR2 is YFSETQ in the germline V gene. V lost 2 bases and J 3 bases, leaving 11 bases between the germline ends. CDR3 size: 14 residues. In DNA form, the CDR3 reads TGCGCCAGCAGCTTAAGGAACAGAGACTATGGCTACACCTTC. Its protein is CASSLRNRDYGYTF.

This clone was seen just once. The chain couples TRBV29-1 to TRBJ1-1; D perhaps matches TRBD1 (6 bases). CDR1 and CDR2 from the germline V gene are SQVTM and ANQGSEA. Trimming removed 6 bases from V and 1 base from J, with 9 bases in between. This CDR3 is built from 12 residues. As DNA, the CDR3 is TGCAGCGTGAGGGGGTCGAACACTGAAGCTTTCTTT. Protein: CSVRGSNTEAFF.

The chain is built from TRBV21-1 and TRBJ1-4; the listed D gene, TRBD1, was not tested against the DNA. TRBV21-1 is marked as a pseudogene. The CDR3 contains 12 residues. The CDR3 DNA reads TGTGCCAGCAAAAATACAGCTAAAAAACTGTTTTTT. Protein sequence: CASKNTAKKLFF.

The genes are TRBV5-1 and TRBJ2-3; weak D call: TRBD2 (6 bases). The germline gives CDR1 SGHRS, CDR2 YFSETQ. The CDR3 runs 15 residues. Trimming left V 4 bases short and J 6 bases short, with 18 bases between. CDR3 DNA sequence: TGCGCCAGCAGCCTGCCGCCCGGGGGAGAGGATACGCAGTATTTT. It specifies CASSLPPGGEDTQYF.

J is TRBJ1-5 and V is TRBV19; 7 bases match TRBD1. Germline loops: CDR1 LNHDA, CDR2 SQIVND (reference sequence). This CDR3 spans 15 amino acids. With 5 bases clipped from V and 7 bases from J, the junction kept 11 bases outside the gene matches. The CDR3 loop reads CASSYTTGVGQPQHF. CDR3 DNA: TGTGCCAGTAGTTATACTACAGGGGTGGGACAGCCCCAGCATTTT.

The chain links TRBV30 to TRBJ2-7, with 11 bases lining up with TRBD1. Trimming at V came to 1 base and at J to 6 bases, leaving 8 bases not matched to a gene. The germline CDR1 and CDR2 sequences are GTSNPN and SVGIG (reference sequence). The length of the CDR3 is 15 residues. Written as DNA, the CDR3 is TGTGCCTGGAGTGCGGGACAGGGGGTAATTAGCGAGCAGTACTTC. It yields the protein CAWSAGQGVISEQYF.

This clone was counted a few times. The chain recombines TRBV7-9 with TRBJ1-1, with a tentative D call TRBD1 (5 bases). V was cut by 4 bases and J by 4 bases, with 13 bases left in between. Looked up from germline, CDR1 is SEHNR and CDR2 is FQNEAQ (reference sequence). The CDR3 spans 14 residues. As DNA, the CDR3 is TGTGCCAGCAGCTCTCATCGACAGACCACTGAAGCTTTCTTT. Translation gives CASSSHRQTTEAFF.

The chain uses TRBV6-5 and TRBJ1-2; D is perhaps TRBD1 (6 bases). This CDR3 is built from 16 residues. Between the trimmed V and J ends, which lost 4 bases and 6 bases, there was a span of 21 bases. CDR1 is MNHEY, CDR2 SVGAGI, per germline. The CDR3 loop reads CASSSHYWTETDGYTF. CDR3 DNA: TGTGCCAGCAGTTCCCATTACTGGACAGAGACCGATGGCTACACCTTC.

CDR3 residues: CASSFDTEAFF. The CDR3 nucleotides read TGTGCCAGCAGCTTCGACACTGAAGCTTTCTTT. The genes are TRBV7-9 and TRBJ1-1; D ambiguous. The germline V and J ends were trimmed by 3 bases and 3 bases, with 2 bases remaining between them. From germline, CDR1 is SEHNR and CDR2 FQNEAQ (reference sequence). This CDR3 comprises 11 residues.

The V gene is TRBV25-1, the J gene TRBJ1-4; D not certain. The CDR3 is 15 residues long. V was clipped by 6 bases and J by 6 bases, with 17 bases between them. The germline V gene encodes CDR1 MGHDK and CDR2 SYGVNS. This chain's CDR3 is CASSQLSGIHEKLFF. The CDR3 DNA reads as TGTGCCAGCAGCCAACTATCGGGAATCCATGAAAAACTGTTTTTT. The full variable domain, with the rest looked up from reference TRBV25-1 and TRBJ1-4, is EADIYQTPRYLVIGTGKKITLECSQTMGHDKMYWYQQDPGMELHLIHYSYGVNSTEKGDLSSESTVSRIRTEHFPLTLESARPSHTSQYLCASSQLSGIHEKLFFGSGTQLSVL.

This chain joins TRBV18 and TRBJ1-1; no clear D. Germline V lookup: CDR1 KGHSH, CDR2 LQKENI. The CDR3 spans 15 residues. V was trimmed by 1 base and J by 1 base, leaving 10 bases between them. The CDR3 loop is CASSPRLVTNTEAFF. The CDR3 coding sequence is TGTGCCAGCTCACCACGGCTCGTCACGAACACTGAAGCTTTCTTT. The complete variable domain, with remaining parts taken from reference TRBV18 and TRBJ1-1, reads NAGVMQNPRHLVRRRGQEARLRCSPMKGHSHVYWYRQLPEEGLKFMVYLQKENIIDESGMPKERFSAEFPKEGPSILRIQQVVRGDSAAYFCASSPRLVTNTEAFFGQGTRLTVV.

The V gene is TRBV10-1, the J gene TRBJ2-1, with 8 bases that match TRBD1. Trimming at V came to 4 bases and at J to 5 bases, leaving 4 bases not matched to a gene. Germline lookup yields CDR1 WNHNN and CDR2 SYGVQD (reference sequence). This CDR3 comprises 14 residues. This CDR3 reads CASSGGQVNNEQFF. DNA of the CDR3: TGCGCCAGCAGTGGGGGACAGGTGAACAATGAGCAGTTCTTC.